The 27 T cell receptor beta chains presented below share a single source sample, sequenced in a study of post-analysis software for immune sequencing data. Study results and caveats: Patients had higher frequencies than controls of about 5 TRBV segments, including TRBV5-6, TRBV5-1 and TRBV20-1.

Researchers reported that TCR beta cDNA libraries carried unique molecular identifiers. Each CDR3 protein is one row after TCRdb ran MiXCR on the PCR reads. Here the sample spans roughly 670,000 distinct CDR3 sequences, 55% to 60% being singletons. These receptors lack a known antigen. Sequenced: blood. The receptors were sampled from a girl aged 2-15 years with multiple sclerosis.

The chain employs TRBV7-9 and TRBJ2-5; 7 bases match TRBD2. The J call may be wrong; the DNA end is better matched by TRBJ2-7. CDR3 length equals 16 residues. Germline V gives CDR1 SEHNR, CDR2 FQNEAQ (reference sequence). Here the CDR3 DNA reads TGTGCCAGCAGCCCCACTCCGGGAGGACTCGCCTACGAGCAGTACTTC. Translation gives CASSPTPGGLAYEQYF.

This clonotype was seen once. The chain links TRBV6-5 to TRBJ2-5; D tentatively reads TRBD1 or TRBD2 (5 bases each). V lost 6 bases, J lost 5 bases, and 16 bases lay in between. In germline, CDR1 is MNHEY, CDR2 SVGAGI. The CDR3 has 14 residues. CDR3 region: CASSGRDGWETQYF. The CDR3 DNA follows: TGTGCCAGCAGCGGACGGGACGGATGGGAGACCCAGTACTTC.

This clonotype was found once. V usage is TRBV28 and J usage is TRBJ1-1; tentatively, D is TRBD1 (6 bases). V dropped 5 bases and J dropped 1 base, with 14 bases sitting between them. This CDR3 region has 15 residues. CDR1 is MDHEN, CDR2 SYDVKM, per germline. CDR3 in DNA: TGTGCCAGCAGTCCTACAGGGCCGGGGAACACTGAAGCTTTCTTT. Protein product: CASSPTGPGNTEAFF.

J is TRBJ2-1 and V is TRBV12-3 or TRBV12-4; D not certain. The end of the DNA is better explained by TRBJ2-7, so the J call may be wrong. This CDR3 is 13 amino acids long. The CDR3 loop reads CASSFGYSREQYF. In DNA, the CDR3 is TGTGCCAGCAGTTTCGGGTATTCGAGGGAGCAGTACTTC.

The gene calls are TRBV13 and TRBJ2-3; tentatively, D is TRBD2 (6 bases). There are 14 residues in the CDR3. Per germline, CDR1 PRHDT and CDR2 FYEKMQ (reference sequence). Trimming took off 5 bases at V and 4 bases at J, with 13 bases between the two ends. The CDR3 here is CASSHRLDSDTQYF. CDR3 coding DNA: TGTGCCAGCAGCCACAGACTAGATTCAGATACGCAGTATTTT.

The chain employs TRBV4-3 and TRBJ2-5; unclear D gene. The V end lost 0 bases, the J end lost 5 bases, and 13 bases lay between the germline ends. This CDR3 is built from 15 residues. Germline-derived CDR1 and CDR2 are LGHNA and YSLEER. The CDR3 loop is CASSQEPPGFETQYF. Here the CDR3 DNA reads TGCGCCAGCAGCCAAGAACCCCCAGGTTTCGAGACCCAGTACTTC.

This clonotype was counted a single time. The chain joins TRBV7-2 to TRBJ1-1; possibly TRBD1 for D (6 bases). Germline loops: CDR1 SGHTA, CDR2 FQGNSA. Trimming took 5 bases from V and 3 from J, leaving 16 bases between them. The CDR3 has 15 amino acids. The CDR3 protein is CASSGAGAGYTEAFF. The CDR3 nucleotides read TGTGCCAGCAGCGGGGCGGGGGCTGGGTACACTGAAGCTTTCTTT.

The chain couples TRBV5-1 to TRBJ1-2; no clear D. V dropped 4 bases and J dropped 2 bases, with 12 bases sitting between them. The CDR3 loop spans 14 amino acids. Per the germline V gene, CDR1 is SGHRS and CDR2 is YFSETQ. This chain's CDR3 is CASSTEDTNYGYTF. In nucleotides, the CDR3 is TGCGCCAGCAGCACGGAAGACACCAACTATGGCTACACCTTC.

The gene calls are TRBV20-1 and TRBJ1-5; TRBD1 might be the D (6 bases). Deletions cut 0 bases from V and 5 bases from J, with 8 bases between. The CDR3 is made up of 13 amino acids. CDR1 DFQATT and CDR2 SNEGSKA come from the germline V gene (reference sequence). The CDR3 DNA is TGCAGTGCTAGAGAGGCAGGGGATCAGCCCCAGCATTTT. It translates to CSAREAGDQPQHF.

The chain carries TRBV29-1 and TRBJ2-4; no definite D call. Per the germline V gene, CDR1 is SQVTM and CDR2 is ANQGSEA. This CDR3 has 11 amino acids. Trimming removed 4 bases at V and 6 bases at J, with 7 bases between. The CDR3 reads CSVGQRNIQYF. The DNA for the CDR3 is TGCAGCGTTGGGCAGAGAAACATTCAGTACTTC.

V is TRBV20-1 and J is TRBJ2-3, with 11 positions matching TRBD2. The CDR3 has 14 residues. J gave up 6 bases and V 5 bases, and 7 bases lay outside the gene matches. Germline V gene sequence: CDR1 DFQATT, CDR2 SNEGSKA (reference sequence). The CDR3 loop reads CSAHLAGGGDTQYF. DNA of the CDR3: TGCAGTGCTCATCTAGCGGGAGGCGGGGATACGCAGTATTTT.

This clonotype was detected once. V usage is TRBV20-1 and J usage is TRBJ2-1; D might be TRBD2 (6 bases). CDR3 length: 16 residues. Germline lookup yields CDR1 DFQATT and CDR2 SNEGSKA (reference sequence). Trimming removed 0 bases at V and 1 base at J, with 13 bases between. The CDR3 region is CSARDMGGASYNEQFF. In nucleotides, the CDR3 is TGCAGTGCTAGAGATATGGGCGGGGCTTCCTACAATGAGCAGTTCTTC.

The rearrangement joins TRBV15 to TRBJ2-6; maybe TRBD1 (6 bases). Germline loops: CDR1 LNHNV, CDR2 YYDKDF (reference sequence). V lost 2 bases and J lost 5, with 16 bases in between. CDR3 length: 17 residues. CDR3 amino acids: CATSRLGTPLWANVLTF. As DNA, the CDR3 is TGTGCCACCAGCAGACTGGGGACACCTCTCTGGGCCAACGTCCTGACTTTC.

The chain combines TRBV5-1 with TRBJ2-1; 12 bases are a match to TRBD2. Trimming at V came to 5 bases and at J to 4 bases, leaving 7 bases not matched to a gene. The CDR3 has 16 residues. Germline CDR1 and CDR2: SGHRS and YFSETQ. This CDR3 is CASRPSGLAGYNEQFF. CDR3 sequence (DNA): TGCGCCAGCAGACCGAGCGGACTAGCGGGATACAATGAGCAGTTCTTC.

V and J are TRBV28 and TRBJ1-4; D is unclear. Germline V gives CDR1 MDHEN, CDR2 SYDVKM. The CDR3 runs 13 residues. V was pared by 6 bases and J by 5 bases, with 10 bases between. Written as DNA, the CDR3 is TGTGCCAGCAGCCGCGGCGGGAATGAAAAACTGTTTTTT. Protein product: CASSRGGNEKLFF.

This chain's CDR3 is CSARGKPGLVNNEQFF. The CDR3 coding sequence is TGCAGTGCTAGAGGGAAACCGGGACTAGTGAACAATGAGCAGTTCTTC. The chain recombines TRBV20-1 with TRBJ2-1; 8 positions match TRBD2. Germline CDR1 reads DFQATT; CDR2 reads SNEGSKA (reference sequence). V dropped 1 base and J dropped 5; count of bases not matched to a gene: 10. The CDR3 is 16 amino acids.

The chain joins TRBV6-5 to TRBJ2-3, with 9 bases lining up with TRBD2. Trimming cost V 2 bases and J 3 bases; bases outside gene matches: 12. The CDR3 contains 18 residues. Germline lookup yields CDR1 MNHEY and CDR2 SVGAGI. The CDR3 is CASSYAPGLATGTDTQYF. CDR3 nucleotides: TGTGCCAGCAGTTACGCCCCGGGACTAGCAACGGGGACAGATACGCAGTATTTT.

The chain carries TRBV7-2 and TRBJ1-1, with D tentatively TRBD1 (6 bases). Germline-derived CDR1 and CDR2 are SGHTA and FQGNSA. V was trimmed by 5 bases and J by 2 bases, leaving 18 bases between them. This CDR3 has 16 residues. The CDR3 region is CASSPYRVSVNTEAFF. CDR3 nucleotide sequence: TGTGCCAGCAGCCCCTACAGGGTCTCCGTCAACACTGAAGCTTTCTTT.

This chain links TRBV7-9 with TRBJ2-5; 11 bases fit TRBD2. Germline trimming cut 2 bases from V and 5 bases from J; bases unmatched to any gene: 13. The CDR3 consists of 18 residues. Germline V lookup: CDR1 SEHNR, CDR2 FQNEAQ (reference sequence). The CDR3 DNA is TGTGCCAGCAGCTTAAGATCTAGCGGGGGGCCCACACGGGAGACCCAGTACTTC. This encodes CASSLRSSGGPTRETQYF.

This clonotype showed up just once. The CDR3 DNA reads TGTGCCAGCAGTTTACCCGGGAGGGCGGGAGATACGCAGTATTTT. As protein: CASSLPGRAGDTQYF. The chain combines TRBV28 with TRBJ2-3; 8 bases align to TRBD2. The germline V gene encodes CDR1 MDHEN and CDR2 SYDVKM. This CDR3 has 15 amino acids. V was clipped by 2 bases and J by 5 bases; unmatched bases: 6.

This clonotype was observed a handful of times. The genes are TRBV7-9 and TRBJ1-2, with unresolved D. CDR1 SEHNR and CDR2 FQNEAQ come from the germline V gene (reference sequence). The ends were cut back, 0 bases at V and 11 bases at J, with 10 bases in the middle. The CDR3 is 12 residues long. The CDR3 bases are TGTGCCAGCAGCTTAGCCGGCAAGTCATACACCTTC. Residues: CASSLAGKSYTF.

V and J are TRBV28 and TRBJ2-5; D unclear. TRBJ2-7 explains the end of the DNA better; the J call may be wrong. CDR1 and CDR2 (germline): MDHEN, SYDVKM. The CDR3 contains 14 residues. CDR3 nucleotide sequence: TGTGCCAGCGCTCTTCTCGGGCCTCCCTACGAGCAGTACTTC. Protein product: CASALLGPPYEQYF.

The chain uses TRBV11-2 and TRBJ2-3, with 11 bases lining up with TRBD1. The CDR3 sequence is 17 residues long. In germline, CDR1 is SGHAT, CDR2 FQNNGV. Losses at the gene ends were 4 bases for V and 5 bases for J; bases not matched to a gene: 11. CDR3 residues: CASSSSPGQGGIDTQYF. CDR3 DNA sequence: TGTGCCAGCAGCTCTTCCCCGGGACAGGGGGGAATAGATACGCAGTATTTT.

The rearrangement joins TRBV20-1 to TRBJ2-1; 8 bases match TRBD1. This CDR3 has 12 residues. Germline lookup yields CDR1 DFQATT and CDR2 SNEGSKA (reference sequence). The V segment lost 1 base and the J segment 7 bases; nucleotides outside the gene matches: 0. CDR3 region: CSARGTGNEQFF. The DNA for the CDR3 is TGCAGTGCTAGAGGGACAGGGAATGAGCAGTTCTTC.

V usage is TRBV5-5 and J usage is TRBJ1-1; TRBD1 is a possible D gene (5 bases). The V end lost 2 bases, the J end lost 0 bases, and 11 bases lay between the germline ends. This CDR3 spans 15 amino acids. The germline gives CDR1 SGHKS, CDR2 YYEKEE (reference sequence). CDR3 DNA: TGTGCCAGCAGCTTTCCGAGGGGTATGAACACTGAAGCTTTCTTT. Its protein product is CASSFPRGMNTEAFF. The full variable domain, completed using reference TRBV5-5 and TRBJ1-1, is DAGVTQSPTHLIKTRGQQVTLRCSPISGHKSVSWYQQVLGQGPQFIFQYYEKEERGRGNFPDRFSARQFPNYSSELNVNALLLGDSALYLCASSFPRGMNTEAFFGQGTRLTVV.

A few counts support this clonotype. The chain has TRBV24-1 and TRBJ2-3; D is undetermined. V lost 2 bases to trimming and J lost 1 base, with 9 bases between them. Germline V gene sequence: CDR1 KGHDR, CDR2 SFDVKD. The CDR3 length is 15 residues. CDR3 sequence (DNA): TGTGCCACCAGTGATTCGAGCATGGGCACAGATACGCAGTATTTT. This translates into CATSDSSMGTDTQYF.

The rearrangement uses TRBV20-1 and TRBJ2-3, with 13 bases lining up with TRBD2. Germline CDR1 reads DFQATT; CDR2 reads SNEGSKA (reference sequence). The CDR3 is made up of 19 amino acids. J gave up 0 bases and V 2 bases, and 11 bases lay outside the gene matches. CDR3 sequence: CSARSTSGGAGESTDTQYF. CDR3 sequence (DNA): TGCAGTGCTAGATCAACTAGCGGGGGGGCGGGTGAAAGCACAGATACGCAGTATTTT.